This is a list of T cell receptor beta chains from one sample in a study of cytomegalovirus exposure and HLA in healthy donors. The table came from immunoSEQ multiplex PCR; TCRdb's copy has only in-frame clones and leaves some out. The sample shows 150,000 to 200,000 clones, around 84% of them seen only once. The material sequenced was PBMCs. Receptor source: a man aged 18 to 35 in good health and CMV-seropositive. Each CDR3 is given with its conserved first and last residue. D genes are given only for firm matches. The size entry is marked missing in some rows and otherwise reads once, few, many or a size class.

d_call clone_size j_call v_call cdr3_aa cdr3_nt
NA NA TRBJ1-5 TRBV30 CAWSGLFNQPQHF TGTGCCTGGAGCGGACTGTTTAATCAGCCCCAGCATTTT
TRBD2 NA TRBJ2-7 TRBV9 CASSASAPGGYEQYF TGTGCCAGCAGCGCCTCGGCTCCCGGGGGGTACGAGCAGTACTTC
NA NA TRBJ1-1 TRBV5-4 CASSFPMNTEAFF TGTGCCAGCAGCTTCCCAATGAACACTGAAGCTTTCTTT
NA NA TRBJ2-7 TRBV4-3 CASSQDSASYEQYF TGCGCCAGCAGCCAAGATTCAGCGTCCTACGAGCAGTACTTC
TRBD1 once TRBJ2-1 TRBV29-1 CSVGRGDRSYNEQFF TGCAGCGTTGGCCGAGGGGACAGGTCCTACAATGAGCAGTTCTTC
TRBD1 NA TRBJ2-1 TRBV28 CASSHRDRAYNEQFF TGTGCCAGCAGTCACCGGGACAGAGCTTACAATGAGCAGTTCTTC
NA NA TRBJ1-5 TRBV19 CASSIVSGVSNQPQHF TGTGCCAGTAGTATAGTATCCGGGGTAAGCAATCAGCCCCAGCATTTT
TRBD1 NA TRBJ2-7 TRBV5-1 CASSLHGQGSEQYF TGCGCCAGCAGCTTGCATGGACAGGGAAGCGAGCAGTACTTC
NA NA TRBJ2-7 TRBV30 CAWSASRQKTEQYF TGTGCCTGGAGTGCCTCTCGACAGAAAACTGAGCAGTACTTC
TRBD1 once TRBJ2-7 TRBV28 CASSFIPGGTYEQYF TGTGCCAGCAGTTTTATCCCAGGGGGCACCTACGAGCAGTACTTC
NA NA TRBJ2-3 TRBV4-1 CASSQLGLDTDTQYF TGCGCCAGCAGCCAACTGGGACTTGACACAGATACGCAGTATTTT
NA NA TRBJ1-4 TRBV27 CASSLTAGGEKLFF TGTGCCAGCAGTTTAACGGCGGGGGGTGAAAAACTGTTTTTT
TRBD2 NA TRBJ2-1 TRBV9 CASSAPSGRNEQFF TGTGCCAGCAGCGCACCTAGCGGGAGAAATGAGCAGTTCTTC
NA NA TRBJ2-7 TRBV30 CAWSSTYEQYF TGTGCCTGGAGTTCAACCTACGAGCAGTACTTC
TRBD2 NA TRBJ2-7 TRBV5-4 CASSLDGPSGEQYF TGTGCCAGCAGCCTCGACGGGCCTAGCGGCGAGCAGTACTTC
NA NA TRBJ1-2 TRBV27 CASSPRQETNYGYTF TGTGCCAGCAGTCCCAGACAGGAAACTAACTATGGCTACACCTTC
TRBD2 NA TRBJ2-3 TRBV29-1 CSVDGGLAGGPTDTQYF TGCAGCGTAGATGGGGGGCTAGCGGGAGGGCCAACAGATACGCAGTATTTT
TRBD1 NA TRBJ2-5 TRBV4-1 CASSQTGLVQETQYF TGCGCCAGCAGCCAGACAGGGTTAGTTCAAGAGACCCAGTACTTC
NA NA TRBJ1-3 TRBV28 CASTPPHRGGNTIYF TGTGCCAGCACCCCACCTCACCGGGGAGGAAACACCATATATTTT
TRBD1 NA TRBJ2-6 TRBV30 CASNRGRGANVLTF TGTGCCTCGAACAGGGGGCGAGGGGCCAACGTCCTGACTTTC
NA NA TRBJ2-7 TRBV7-8 CASSLNVLSYEQYF TGTGCCAGCAGCTTGAACGTACTCTCCTACGAGCAGTACTTC
TRBD2 NA TRBJ2-5 TRBV6-5 CASSSLAGARETQYF TGTGCCAGCAGTTCACTAGCGGGAGCTAGGGAGACCCAGTACTTC
NA NA TRBJ2-1 TRBV7-9 CASSLGSASVPYNEQFF TGTGCCAGCAGCTTAGGGTCGGCTAGCGTCCCCTACAATGAGCAGTTCTTC
NA NA TRBJ2-7 TRBV10-3 CAIQGAEPPYEQYF TGTGCCATCCAAGGGGCGGAACCCCCCTACGAGCAGTACTTC
NA NA TRBJ2-7 TRBV29-1 CSARGGAGQVYEQYF TGCAGCGCCAGGGGAGGAGCGGGACAGGTCTACGAGCAGTACTTC
NA NA TRBJ1-2 TRBV29-1 CSVFGQYRSYTF TGCAGCGTTTTCGGACAGTACAGGTCCTACACCTTC
NA few TRBJ2-1 TRBV4-3 CASSQDLVGEQFF TGCGCCAGCAGCCAAGATCTAGTCGGTGAGCAGTTCTTC
NA NA TRBJ2-7 TRBV5-6 CASSFPRGSSYEQYF TGTGCCAGCAGCTTCCCCAGGGGTTCCTCCTACGAGCAGTACTTC
NA NA TRBJ2-7 TRBV4-3 CASSQDTKGDEQYF TGCGCCAGCAGCCAAGATACGAAGGGGGACGAGCAGTACTTC
TRBD1 NA TRBJ2-7 TRBV19 CASSITGTGAYEQYF TGTGCCAGTAGTATCACCGGGACAGGAGCCTACGAGCAGTACTTC
NA once TRBJ1-5 TRBV4-1 CASSPAGGFNQPQHF TGCGCCAGCAGCCCAGCCGGGGGATTTAATCAGCCCCAGCATTTT
NA NA TRBJ2-3 TRBV19 CASSDRLGDTQYF TGTGCCAGTAGTGACCGACTAGGAGATACGCAGTATTTT
NA NA TRBJ1-5 TRBV6-1 CASSEDRDRHQPQHF TGTGCCAGCAGTGAAGACCGAGACAGACATCAGCCCCAGCATTTT
TRBD2 NA TRBJ2-7 TRBV4-2 CASSPTGGGRGSYEQYF TGTGCCAGCAGCCCAACCGGGGGGGGTCGGGGATCCTACGAGCAGTACTTC
TRBD2 once TRBJ2-3 TRBV9 CASSPPGGSWSDTQYF TGTGCCAGCAGCCCCCCGGGGGGTTCCTGGTCGGATACGCAGTATTTT
NA NA TRBJ2-7 TRBV6-1 CASSKTFSYEQYF TGTGCCAGCAGTAAAACATTTTCCTACGAGCAGTACTTC
NA NA TRBJ2-7 TRBV30 CAWSDGRYEQYF TGTGCCTGGAGTGACGGGAGATACGAGCAGTACTTC
NA once TRBJ2-2 TRBV2 CASSERFTNTGELFF TGTGCCAGCAGTGAACGGTTTACGAACACCGGGGAGCTGTTTTTT
NA NA TRBJ2-5 TRBV5-1 CASSLTRTRQETQYF TGCGCCAGCAGCTTAACCCGGACACGACAAGAGACCCAGTACTTC
NA few TRBJ2-7 TRBV2 CASGGREQYF TGTGCCAGCGGCGGGCGTGAGCAGTACTTC
NA NA TRBJ2-4 TRBV25-1 CASSGQGLNIQYF TGTGCCAGCAGTGGACAGGGACTTAACATTCAGTACTTC
NA NA TRBJ1-2 TRBV28 CASSLYGGTKGYTF TGTGCCAGCAGTTTATACGGGGGAACGAAGGGCTACACCTTC
TRBD2 NA TRBJ2-1 TRBV4-1 CASRGDSGAYNEQFF TGCGCCAGCCGGGGTGATAGCGGGGCCTACAATGAGCAGTTCTTC
NA NA TRBJ1-5 TRBV7-9 CASSRTNQPQHF TGTGCCAGCAGTCGTACTAATCAGCCCCAGCATTTT
NA NA TRBJ1-3 TRBV27 CASSAGSYGNTIYF TGTGCCAGCAGCGCAGGCTCGTATGGAAACACCATATATTTT
NA few TRBJ1-2 TRBV6-5 CASSYSVQGSGGYTF TGTGCCAGCAGTTACTCGGTCCAGGGTAGTGGTGGCTACACCTTC
TRBD1 NA TRBJ2-3 TRBV9 CASSLNRDSSTDTQYF TGTGCCAGCAGCCTGAACAGGGACAGTAGCACAGATACGCAGTATTTT
TRBD2 NA TRBJ2-7 TRBV28 CASSLEIFKTSGTPAYEQYF TGTGCCAGCAGTTTAGAGATTTTTAAGACTAGCGGCACGCCCGCCTACGAGCAGTACTTC
TRBD2 once TRBJ2-5 TRBV5-1 CASSPVEAGVGETQYF TGCGCCAGCAGCCCGGTTGAGGCGGGAGTGGGTGAGACCCAGTACTTC
TRBD1 NA TRBJ1-2 TRBV18 CASSPLPKGARGYTF TGTGCCAGCTCACCGCTCCCGAAGGGGGCGCGTGGCTACACCTTC
NA NA TRBJ1-1 TRBV4-1 CASSQDPTIEAFF TGCGCCAGCAGCCAAGACCCGACAATTGAAGCTTTCTTT
NA NA TRBJ2-7 TRBV20-1 CSVRGEGEQYF TGCAGTGTAAGGGGGGAGGGCGAGCAGTACTTC
NA NA TRBJ2-7 TRBV2 CASSDRVRTTNEQYF TGTGCCAGCAGTGATAGAGTTCGGACAACTAACGAGCAGTACTTC